These T cell receptor beta chains were read from a single sample in a study of T-cell memory formation after mild COVID-19. TCRdb independently ran MiXCR on the 5' RACE reads; one entry per CDR3 protein. Of about 410,000 distinct CDR3 sequences listed, approximately 18% are singletons. Sequences were obtained from PBMCs or a T cell subset sorted from them (not recorded which). These receptors were taken from a man aged 18 to 30 who had mild COVID-19 (a few samples of this study predate the infection). Cell type and time point are not known. Both conserved end residues are part of each CDR3. The order of the fields is D gene, V gene, J gene, clone size, CDR3 DNA, CDR3 protein. The D gene is left open where the match is weak. Only some rows state a clone size, as once, few, many or a class for expanded clones.

TRBD1	TRBV20-1	TRBJ2-2	NA	TGCAGTGCTAGACCGACAGGGTACCGAAACACCGGGGAGCTGTTTTTT	CSARPTGYRNTGELFF
TRBD1	TRBV7-2	TRBJ2-1	many	TGTGCCAGCAGCTTGTCGACAGGGCCTCAAAATGAGCAGTTCTTC	CASSLSTGPQNEQFF
NA	TRBV30	TRBJ1-3	NA	TGTGCCTGCCCACCGGTCTCTGGAAACACCATATATTTT	CACPPVSGNTIYF
NA	TRBV5-1	TRBJ2-2	NA	TGCGCCAGCAGCCTCCCGTGGGCCGTGGAGCTGTTTTTT	CASSLPWAVELFF
NA	TRBV20-1	TRBJ2-3	few	TGCAGTGCTAGCAGGTGGGGACACAACACAGATACGCAGTATTTT	CSASRWGHNTDTQYF
NA	TRBV12-3/TRBV12-4	TRBJ2-6	NA	TGTGCCAGCAGGGCACCAGGGTCCTCTGGGGCCAACGTCCTGACTTTC	CASRAPGSSGANVLTF
NA	TRBV28	TRBJ2-1	NA	TGTGCCAGCAGTTCTCGCACGGGGGTCATCCCAACCTACAATGAGCAGTTCTTC	CASSSRTGVIPTYNEQFF
NA	TRBV24-1	TRBJ1-2	few	TGTGCCACCAGTGACTCGAGGGGGGTCGGCTATGGCTACACCTTC	CATSDSRGVGYGYTF
NA	TRBV28	TRBJ2-5	few	TGTGCCAGCAGTTTAGACCTAACAAGCCAAGAGACCCAGTACTTC	CASSLDLTSQETQYF
NA	TRBV2	TRBJ2-2	NA	TGTGCCAGCAGTGAAGCAGGAACCGGGGAGCTGTTTTTT	CASSEAGTGELFF
NA	TRBV7-9	TRBJ2-1	NA	TGTGCCAGCAGCTTAGAGGAGGATGAGCAGTTCTTC	CASSLEEDEQFF
NA	TRBV11-2	TRBJ2-1	few	TGTGCCAGCAGCTTTCCGGGGAGTGAGCAGTTCTTC	CASSFPGSEQFF
NA	TRBV12-3/TRBV12-4	TRBJ2-6	many	TGTGCCAGCAGCCTGTCTTCCTCTGGGGCCAACGTCCTGACTTTC	CASSLSSSGANVLTF
NA	TRBV5-5	TRBJ2-2	few	TGTGCCAGCAGCCACTCGGGCTGGCAAGACACCGGGGAGCTGTTTTTT	CASSHSGWQDTGELFF
TRBD1	TRBV6-6	TRBJ2-1	NA	TGTGCCAGCAGTTCCGCGACAGGGGGCGTACAGTTCTTC	CASSSATGGVQFF
NA	TRBV6-2/TRBV6-3	TRBJ1-2	few	TGTGCCAGCAGTTACCCGGGCCCGGCTGGCTACACCTTC	CASSYPGPAGYTF
NA	TRBV5-1	TRBJ1-1	many	TGCGCCAGCAGCTTAGGGAGGGGGAACACTGAAGCTTTCTTT	CASSLGRGNTEAFF
NA	TRBV7-9	TRBJ1-5	NA	TGTGCCAGCAGCTTAGAGGCCAGGGGTTCGGATCAGCCCCAGCATTTT	CASSLEARGSDQPQHF
NA	TRBV3-1	TRBJ1-2	NA	TGTGCCAGCAGCCAGTTTACTAACTATGGCTACACCTTC	CASSQFTNYGYTF
NA	TRBV4-2	TRBJ2-5	NA	TGTGCCAGCTCAAAGTTTGGGACCCAGTACTTC	CASSKFGTQYF
NA	TRBV19	TRBJ2-2	NA	TGTGCCAGTAGTATTCTACAGGGAACCGGGGAGCTGTTTTTT	CASSILQGTGELFF
TRBD1	TRBV24-1	TRBJ1-2	NA	TGTGCCACCAGTGAGGACAGGGATGGAGGCTACACCTTC	CATSEDRDGGYTF
NA	TRBV5-1	TRBJ2-7	NA	TGCGCCAGCAGCCAAAACCGGGACATTACTACCGAGCAGTACTTC	CASSQNRDITTEQYF
TRBD1	TRBV14	TRBJ1-6	NA	TGTGCCAGCAGCCGAACTCAGGGGGCAGGATCACCCCTCCACTTT	CASSRTQGAGSPLHF
TRBD1	TRBV7-2	TRBJ1-1	NA	TGTGCCAGCAGTCTCCCGAAGGACAGGGGCGTTTCGAACACTGAAGCTTTCTTT	CASSLPKDRGVSNTEAFF
NA	TRBV4-2	TRBJ2-7	few	TGTGCCAGCAGCCAAGAAGACGTGGCTCGGTACGAGCAGTACTTC	CASSQEDVARYEQYF
NA	TRBV10-3	TRBJ1-1	few	TGTGCCATCAGACCTGGGGGGCGGCCTGAAGCTTTCTTT	CAIRPGGRPEAFF
NA	TRBV7-2	TRBJ1-2	NA	TGTGCCAGCAGCTCTCGGGCGACAGGCGGGGATAGGGGGTGCACCTTC	CASSSRATGGDRGCTF
NA	TRBV6-5	TRBJ2-3	NA	TGTGCCAGCAGTTACTCTCCGGGCCTCGGCACAGATACGCAGTATTTT	CASSYSPGLGTDTQYF
TRBD1	TRBV5-6	TRBJ2-1	few	TGTGCCAGCAGTTCGTTTCAGGGGGATCCGTTTTACGAGCAGTTCTTC	CASSSFQGDPFYEQFF
NA	TRBV4-3	TRBJ2-7	NA	TGCGCCAGCAGCCACTCTCTGGAAGCCTACGAGCAGTACTTC	CASSHSLEAYEQYF
TRBD1	TRBV7-6	TRBJ2-7	few	TGTGCCAGCAGCTTAGGACAGGGGGTCGGCTACGAGCAGTACTTC	CASSLGQGVGYEQYF
TRBD2	TRBV3-1	TRBJ2-1	few	TGTGCCAGCAGCCAAGGAAATCGGGGGGGCCACGAGCAGTTCTTC	CASSQGNRGGHEQFF
NA	TRBV12-3/TRBV12-4	TRBJ1-5	NA	TGTGCCAGCAGTGCCCATGCAGGGGCGCAGCCCCAGCATTTT	CASSAHAGAQPQHF
TRBD2	TRBV5-1	TRBJ2-3	few	TGCGCCAGCAGCGCAAGGACTAGCGGGGTCTATAATACAGATACGCAGTATTTT	CASSARTSGVYNTDTQYF
TRBD1	TRBV28	TRBJ1-1	few	TGTGCCAGCAGGACAGGGACATACACTGAAGCTTTCTTT	CASRTGTYTEAFF
NA	TRBV21-1	TRBJ1-1	NA	TGTGCCAGCAAAAAGGGGGAGACAGGGGCGGACACTGAAGCTTTCTTT	CASKKGETGADTEAFF
NA	TRBV20-1	TRBJ1-1	few	TGCAGTGCTAGCGGGTTGGCAAAAATGAACACTGAAGCTTTCTTT	CSASGLAKMNTEAFF
NA	TRBV11-2	TRBJ2-1	NA	TGTGCCAGCAGCCGAGAGACGGAATACAATGAGCAGTTCTTC	CASSRETEYNEQFF
TRBD2	TRBV7-2	TRBJ2-3	NA	TGTGCCAGCAGCCCGACTAGCGGGGGGGCCTCAGATACGCAGTATTTT	CASSPTSGGASDTQYF
TRBD1	TRBV7-3	TRBJ2-1	many	TGTGCCAGCAGCTTAACAGGGGGCCCTCCAAGCTCCTACAATGAGCAGTTCTTC	CASSLTGGPPSSYNEQFF
NA	TRBV20-1	TRBJ2-1	NA	TGCAGTGCTAGAGTCCCCGGACGGTCCTACAATGAGCAGTTCTTC	CSARVPGRSYNEQFF
TRBD1	TRBV5-5	TRBJ1-1	NA	TGTGCCAGCAGCCTAATACAGGGGGCAGGCACTGAAGCTTTCTTT	CASSLIQGAGTEAFF
NA	TRBV28	TRBJ2-5	NA	TGTGCCAGCAGTGTCGGGGGAAGGGACGAGACCCAGTACTTC	CASSVGGRDETQYF
TRBD2	TRBV10-2	TRBJ2-1	few	TGCGCCAGGTCCAGCGGGGGCGATCCTCGATACAATGAGCAGTTCTTC	CARSSGGDPRYNEQFF
NA	TRBV7-2	TRBJ2-5	NA	TGTGCCAGCAGCCCTCAATCGGGGGGCGGAGAGACCCAGTACTTC	CASSPQSGGGETQYF
NA	TRBV29-1	TRBJ2-7	NA	TGCAGCGCCCGCGCACAGGCCACTAGCTCCTACGAGCAGTACTTC	CSARAQATSSYEQYF
TRBD2	TRBV6-2/TRBV6-3	TRBJ2-1	NA	TGTGCCAGCAGTTACTCGAGGGTTAGCGGGGCAGCCTACAATGAGCAGTTCTTC	CASSYSRVSGAAYNEQFF
NA	TRBV6-1	TRBJ1-1	few	TGTGCCAGCAGTGAAAGTGGTCTGGTCGGAGCTTTCTTT	CASSESGLVGAFF
NA	TRBV11-2	TRBJ1-1	NA	TGTGCCAGCCCGGGGGGAAGGGGCACTGAAGCTTTCTTT	CASPGGRGTEAFF
TRBD2	TRBV7-9	TRBJ2-1	many	TGTGCCAGCAGCCGTGGACTAGCGGGAAACAATGAGCAGTTCTTC	CASSRGLAGNNEQFF
NA	TRBV25-1	TRBJ1-1	few	TGTGCCAGCAGTGAATGGAAGGGGCAGGACACTGAAGCTTTCTTT	CASSEWKGQDTEAFF
NA	TRBV9	TRBJ2-3	NA	TGTGCCAGCAGCGTAGCTACGGGGGCCTACACAGATACGCAGTATTTT	CASSVATGAYTDTQYF